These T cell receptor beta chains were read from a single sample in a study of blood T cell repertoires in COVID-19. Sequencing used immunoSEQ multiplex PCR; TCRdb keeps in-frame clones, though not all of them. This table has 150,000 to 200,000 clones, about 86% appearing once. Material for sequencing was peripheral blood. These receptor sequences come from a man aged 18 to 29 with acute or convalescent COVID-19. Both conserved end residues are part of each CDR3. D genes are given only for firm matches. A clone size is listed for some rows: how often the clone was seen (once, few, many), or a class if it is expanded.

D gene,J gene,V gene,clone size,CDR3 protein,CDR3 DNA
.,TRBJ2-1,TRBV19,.,CASSIGRNEQFF,TGTGCCAGTAGTATAGGGAGAAATGAGCAGTTCTTC
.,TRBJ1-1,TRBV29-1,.,CSVAGDRTEAFF,TGCAGCGTCGCCGGGGATAGGACTGAAGCTTTCTTT
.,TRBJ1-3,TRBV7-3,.,CASSRDRGHTIYF,TGTGCCAGCAGCCGCGACAGAGGTCACACCATATATTTT
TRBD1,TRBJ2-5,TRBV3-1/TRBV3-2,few,CASRDRQGAGETQYF,TGTGCCAGCAGAGACCGACAGGGGGCCGGCGAGACCCAGTACTTC
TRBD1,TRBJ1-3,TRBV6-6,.,CASSGQGARGNTIYF,TGTGCCAGCAGTGGACAGGGGGCGCGAGGAAACACCATATATTTT
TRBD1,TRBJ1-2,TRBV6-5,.,CASSDTGGNYGYTF,TGTGCCAGCAGCGACACAGGGGGCAACTATGGCTACACCTTC
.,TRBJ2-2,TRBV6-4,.,CASSATSAGELFF,TGTGCCAGCAGTGCGACCAGCGCCGGGGAGCTGTTTTTT
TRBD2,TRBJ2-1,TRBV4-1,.,CASSQDMRAGGGEQFF,TGCGCCAGCAGCCAAGATATGCGAGCGGGGGGTGGAGAGCAGTTCTTC
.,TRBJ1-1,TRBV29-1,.,CSGTDTDPEAFF,TGCAGCGGGACGGACACAGACCCTGAAGCTTTCTTT
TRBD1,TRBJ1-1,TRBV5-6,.,CASSGPGGQDHFF,TGTGCCAGCAGCGGCCCGGGGGGACAGGACCATTTCTTT
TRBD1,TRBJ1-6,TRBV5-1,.,CASSFDLAGGLTLHF,TGCGCCAGCAGCTTTGATTTGGCAGGGGGGTTAACCCTCCACTTT
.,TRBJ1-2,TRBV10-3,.,CAISESKEGNYGYTF,TGTGCCATCAGTGAGTCGAAAGAGGGTAACTATGGCTACACCTTC
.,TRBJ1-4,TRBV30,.,CAWSVSWGDEKLFF,TGTGCCTGGAGTGTATCTTGGGGGGATGAAAAACTGTTTTTT
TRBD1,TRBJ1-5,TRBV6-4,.,CASRQSTGTGLGQPQHF,TGTGCCAGCAGACAATCAACCGGGACAGGGCTTGGGCAGCCCCAGCATTTT
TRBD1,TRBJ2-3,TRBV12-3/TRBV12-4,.,CASRDRGTDTQYF,TGTGCCAGCAGGGACAGGGGGACAGATACGCAGTATTTT
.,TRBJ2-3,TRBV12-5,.,CASGLVHDGDTTTDTQYF,TGTGCTAGTGGTTTGGTACACGACGGGGATACTACGACAGATACGCAGTATTTT
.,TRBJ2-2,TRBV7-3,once,CASSLRDNTGELFF,TGTGCCAGCAGCTTAAGAGATAACACCGGGGAGCTGTTTTTT